These T cell receptor beta chains were read from a single sample in a study of T cell repertoires in cytomegalovirus infection. Their antigen targets remain unknown. One entry per CDR3 protein, called by TCRdb with MiXCR from the reads. This table has approximately 590,000 distinct CDR3 sequences, 40% appearing once. Specimen: cultured PBMCs, collected from culture after CMV antigen stimulation. The source of these receptors is a human donor in good health (CMV status not recorded). Some clones in this sample may be carry-over from other donors' samples. Each CDR3 is given with its conserved first and last residue. A D gene is named only where the DNA matches it firmly. Size tells how often a clone was seen (once, few, many) or the class of an expanded clone, and some rows leave it out.

D gene	clone size	V gene	CDR3 length	J gene	CDR3 protein	CDR3 DNA
NA	NA	TRBV19	15	TRBJ1-2	CASSIGALQPYGYTF	TGTGCCAGTAGTATAGGGGCTCTACAGCCGTATGGCTACACCTTC
NA	NA	TRBV12-3/TRBV12-4	15	TRBJ2-1	CASSPRGAQYNEQFF	TGTGCCAGCAGTCCGAGGGGAGCCCAATACAATGAGCAGTTCTTC
NA	few	TRBV19	13	TRBJ2-7	CASRGLASYEQYF	TGTGCCAGCCGTGGCCTAGCCTCCTACGAGCAGTACTTC
NA	NA	TRBV11-2	15	TRBJ2-5	CASSLGGTEVWTQYF	TGTGCCAGCAGCTTAGGCGGGACGGAAGTTTGGACCCAGTACTTC
NA	NA	TRBV7-2	15	TRBJ2-7	CASSSRPLPIYEQYF	TGTGCCAGCAGCTCCCGACCACTACCCATCTACGAGCAGTACTTC
TRBD2	NA	TRBV28	16	TRBJ2-5	CASRGWASGGRETQYF	TGTGCCAGCAGGGGTTGGGCTAGCGGGGGTAGGGAGACCCAGTACTTC
NA	NA	TRBV4-1	15	TRBJ1-2	CASSQDQGLDYGYTF	TGCGCCAGCAGCCAAGATCAGGGCTTGGACTATGGCTACACCTTC
TRBD2	NA	TRBV7-4	15	TRBJ2-2	CASIETSGQSGELFF	TGTGCCAGCATAGAGACTAGCGGGCAGTCCGGGGAGCTGTTTTTT
NA	NA	TRBV2	12	TRBJ2-5	CASPVGEETQYF	TGTGCCAGCCCAGTAGGGGAAGAGACCCAGTACTTC
TRBD1	few	TRBV28	15	TRBJ1-1	CASSFTGGLNTEAFF	TGTGCCAGCAGTTTCACAGGGGGCTTGAACACTGAAGCTTTCTTT
TRBD2	NA	TRBV20-1	15	TRBJ2-3	CSARQTSAYTDTQYF	TGCAGTGCTAGGCAGACTAGCGCATACACAGATACGCAGTATTTT
NA	few	TRBV12-3/TRBV12-4	16	TRBJ2-1	CASSPGDRGQGNEQFF	TGTGCCAGCAGCCCTGGGGACCGGGGACAAGGCAATGAGCAGTTCTTC
TRBD1	many	TRBV7-2	19	TRBJ1-1	CASSLDSQTGAHMNTEAFF	TGTGCCAGCAGCTTAGATAGCCAAACAGGGGCGCATATGAACACTGAAGCTTTCTTT
NA	NA	TRBV28	13	TRBJ2-5	CASNLGGVETQYF	TGTGCCAGCAATTTAGGAGGGGTGGAGACCCAGTACTTC
TRBD1	once	TRBV11-2	16	TRBJ2-7	CASSSTGGAGSYEQYF	TGTGCCAGCAGCTCAACAGGGGGTGCGGGTTCCTACGAGCAGTACTTC
NA	few	TRBV7-8	14	TRBJ2-1	CASSLRAGLNEQFF	TGTGCCAGCAGCTTAAGGGCGGGACTCAATGAGCAGTTCTTC
NA	many	TRBV7-8	15	TRBJ2-1	CASSLGRPSYNEQFF	TGTGCCAGCAGCTTAGGACGCCCCTCCTACAATGAGCAGTTCTTC
NA	few	TRBV7-9	14	TRBJ1-2	CASSLEVANYGYTF	TGTGCCAGCAGCTTAGAAGTAGCTAACTATGGCTACACCTTC
NA	NA	TRBV7-6	11	TRBJ2-1	CATSTGDEQFF	TGTGCCACCTCCACGGGCGATGAGCAGTTCTTC
NA	few	TRBV7-6	16	TRBJ2-1	CASREDRAEGYNEQFF	TGTGCCAGCAGAGAAGACAGGGCGGAGGGTTACAATGAGCAGTTCTTC
NA	NA	TRBV3-1	15	TRBJ1-6	CASSQESAGDSPLHF	TGTGCCAGCAGCCAAGAATCGGCGGGGGATTCACCCCTCCACTTT
TRBD1	NA	TRBV27	15	TRBJ1-5	CASSPRTGTNQPQHF	TGTGCCAGCAGTCCGAGGACAGGGACGAATCAGCCCCAGCATTTT
TRBD2	many	TRBV7-2	15	TRBJ2-5	CASRRSGGAGETQYF	TGTGCCAGCAGACGCAGCGGGGGGGCCGGGGAGACCCAGTACTTC
NA	NA	TRBV7-7	15	TRBJ1-3	CASSPGNEPGNTIYF	TGTGCCAGCAGCCCAGGGAACGAGCCTGGAAACACCATATATTTT
NA	NA	TRBV28	16	TRBJ2-7	CASSLVGGPLGNEQYF	TGTGCCAGCAGTTTGGTCGGGGGACCTCTAGGAAACGAGCAGTACTTC
NA	many	TRBV7-6	15	TRBJ2-2	CASSSQGGVTGELFF	TGTGCCAGCAGTTCTCAGGGCGGGGTCACCGGGGAGCTGTTTTTT
NA	once	TRBV2	12	TRBJ2-3	CASGLGADTQYF	TGTGCCAGCGGTTTAGGGGCCGATACGCAGTATTTT
NA	once	TRBV2	13	TRBJ2-2	CASRGGAAGELFF	TGTGCCAGCAGGGGGGGGGCCGCCGGGGAGCTGTTTTTT
NA	few	TRBV7-2	14	TRBJ2-7	CASSSGMGNYEQYF	TGTGCCAGCAGCTCCGGAATGGGGAACTACGAGCAGTACTTC
NA	NA	TRBV11-2	12	TRBJ2-7	CASSADRFEQYF	TGTGCCAGCAGCGCAGACAGGTTCGAGCAGTACTTC
NA	NA	TRBV12-3/TRBV12-4	13	TRBJ1-1	CASRLKGSTEAFF	TGTGCCAGCAGGCTTAAGGGTTCCACTGAAGCTTTCTTT
NA	few	TRBV10-3	16	TRBJ1-4	CAISPGPHSGNEKLFF	TGTGCCATCAGTCCCGGGCCCCACTCCGGTAATGAAAAACTGTTTTTT
NA	NA	TRBV12-3/TRBV12-4	15	TRBJ1-3	CASTPSRGEGNTIYF	TGTGCCAGCACGCCCTCACGGGGGGAAGGAAACACCATATATTTT
NA	few	TRBV12-3/TRBV12-4	18	TRBJ2-1	CASSTTGYRTDTYNEQFF	TGTGCCAGCAGTACAACCGGTTATAGGACAGATACCTACAATGAGCAGTTCTTC
NA	NA	TRBV6-1	12	TRBJ1-2	CASSGGRYGYTF	TGTGCCAGCAGTGGAGGGCGGTATGGCTACACCTTC
NA	few	TRBV27	15	TRBJ1-1	CASSFSGELVTEAFF	TGTGCCAGCAGTTTCTCCGGCGAGCTCGTTACTGAAGCTTTCTTT
NA	NA	TRBV7-9	12	TRBJ2-1	CASSLGRDRQFF	TGTGCCAGCAGCTTAGGGAGGGACAGGCAGTTCTTC
NA	NA	TRBV7-9	13	TRBJ2-7	CASRRYGADEQYF	TGTGCCAGCCGCCGGTACGGGGCGGACGAGCAGTACTTC
NA	NA	TRBV11-2	15	TRBJ1-2	CASSTGGGRHYGYTF	TGTGCCAGCAGCACCGGTGGGGGGAGGCACTATGGCTACACCTTC
NA	many	TRBV7-2	17	TRBJ1-5	CASSSLVHVTTQLPQHF	TGTGCCAGCAGCTCATTGGTCCACGTGACCACCCAGCTTCCCCAGCATTTT
NA	NA	TRBV7-6	17	TRBJ1-3	CASTTEEGGDSGNTIYF	TGTGCCAGCACCACCGAAGAGGGGGGGGATTCTGGAAACACCATATATTTT
TRBD1	NA	TRBV5-1	15	TRBJ1-1	CASSLGVGQGTEAFF	TGCGCCAGCAGCTTGGGGGTTGGACAGGGCACTGAAGCTTTCTTT
TRBD1	many	TRBV7-2	15	TRBJ1-6	CASTLVQGQNSPLHF	TGTGCCAGCACCCTAGTACAGGGACAGAATTCACCCCTCCACTTT
TRBD1	NA	TRBV6-8	14	TRBJ1-1	CASSPTRGLTEAFF	TGTGCCAGCAGTCCGACCAGGGGGCTCACTGAAGCTTTCTTT
NA	many	TRBV7-2	13	TRBJ2-7	CASSPGAGYEQYF	TGTGCCAGCAGCCCGGGGGCGGGGTACGAGCAGTACTTC
NA	many	TRBV7-8	14	TRBJ1-6	CASSSGRINSPLHF	TGTGCCAGCAGCTCTGGACGGATCAATTCACCCCTCCACTTT
NA	NA	TRBV24-1	14	TRBJ1-2	CATSDSTSPYGYTF	TGTGCCACCAGTGACTCAACATCCCCCTATGGCTACACCTTC
NA	few	TRBV2	12	TRBJ2-5	CASSASIATQYF	TGTGCCAGCAGCGCAAGTATCGCGACCCAGTACTTC
NA	few	TRBV12-5	15	TRBJ2-5	CASATGDGTGETQYF	TGTGCTAGTGCCACCGGGGACGGAACAGGGGAGACCCAGTACTTC
TRBD2	NA	TRBV20-1	16	TRBJ2-1	CSAGGGTSGGYNEQFF	TGCAGTGCTGGGGGGGGTACTAGCGGGGGCTACAATGAGCAGTTCTTC
TRBD2	NA	TRBV5-5	15	TRBJ2-5	CASRWGGRAMETQYF	TGTGCCAGCAGGTGGGGGGGTAGAGCGATGGAGACCCAGTACTTC